The 9 T cell receptor beta chains presented below share a single source sample, sequenced in a study of blood T cell repertoires in COVID-19. The repertoire was sequenced with immunoSEQ multiplex PCR; TCRdb's copy has only in-frame clones and lacks some. The profile shows around 68,000 clones, 75% to 85% of them singletons. The sequencing sample was made of peripheral blood. These receptor sequences come from a human donor in a cohort sampled during active COVID-19.

At least ten counts were recorded for this clone. For the CDR3, the DNA is TGTGCCAGCACTATCGACAGGTCAAGGGAGCAGTTCTTC. Translation gives CASTIDRSREQFF. The chain joins TRBV11-2 to TRBJ2-1, with TRBD1 as a possible D gene (6 bases). V dropped 7 bases and J dropped 10 bases, with 17 bases sitting between them. Germline V gives CDR1 SGHAT, CDR2 FQNNGV. The CDR3 is 13 residues long.

This rearrangement joins TRBV5-1 to TRBJ1-1; no definite D call. In germline, CDR1 is SGHRS, CDR2 YFSETQ. The CDR3 consists of 14 residues. V lost 0 bases to trimming and J lost 1 base, with 7 bases between them. The CDR3 is CASSLEDSNTEAFF. The CDR3 DNA sequence: TGCGCCAGCAGCTTGGAGGACTCGAACACTGAAGCTTTCTTT.

The gene calls are TRBV23-1 and TRBJ1-5, with no clear D. TRBV23-1 is an ORF; its function is uncertain. The germline V and J ends were trimmed by 7 bases and 2 bases, with 21 bases remaining between them. The CDR3 is 17 residues long. For the CDR3, the DNA is TGCGCCAGCAACGGCCCCGCTGCGACTCAACGCAATCAGCCCCAGCATTTT. This encodes CASNGPAATQRNQPQHF.

The chain carries TRBV10-3 and TRBJ2-1; 9 positions agree with TRBD2. The V gene end was trimmed by 2 bases and the J gene end by 2 bases; junction bases not matched to a gene: 10. The CDR3 covers 18 residues. Per the germline V gene, CDR1 is ENHRY and CDR2 is SYGVKD. CDR3 protein: CAISEPDLAGNTYNEQFF. In DNA, the CDR3 is TGTGCCATCAGTGAGCCAGACCTAGCGGGGAACACCTACAATGAGCAGTTCTTC.

This clone was seen once. The chain links TRBV18 to TRBJ1-2, with D tentatively TRBD1 (5 bases). Germline V gene lookup returns CDR1 KGHSH and CDR2 LQKENI. Trimming cost V 0 bases and J 7 bases, with 18 bases left between them. This CDR3 has 16 amino acids. CDR3 residues: CASSPPVTQGIGGYTF. The CDR3 nucleotides read TGTGCCAGCTCACCACCCGTTACCCAGGGCATCGGTGGCTACACCTTC.

The chain has TRBV28 and TRBJ2-1; tentatively, D is TRBD1 (5 bases). Between the trimmed V and J ends, which lost 10 bases and 6 bases, there was a span of 13 bases. This CDR3 comprises 12 residues. Germline V CDR1 and CDR2: MDHEN, SYDVKM. CDR3 sequence (DNA): TGTGCCACCCTGGGGCCCCGCAATGAGCAGTTCTTC. Its translation: CATLGPRNEQFF.

This clone was seen only a few times. V and J are TRBV30 and TRBJ2-5; the match to TRBD2 covers 11 bases. This CDR3 is built from 15 residues. The J segment lost 2 bases and the V segment lost 3 bases, leaving 5 bases of the junction unmatched. The germline V gene has CDR1 GTSNPN and CDR2 SVGIG (reference sequence). The CDR3 DNA reads TGTGCCTGGAGGGTAGCGGGGGGGAAACAAGAGACCCAGTACTTC. This translates into CAWRVAGGKQETQYF.

This chain joins TRBV12-5 and TRBJ1-5; D is perhaps TRBD1 (5 bases). The CDR3 extends over 13 amino acids. Per germline, CDR1 LGHNT and CDR2 FRNRAP. V lost 7 bases and J lost 6, with 13 bases in between. The CDR3 protein is CASVRDNAQPQHF. As DNA, the CDR3 is TGTGCTAGTGTCAGGGATAATGCTCAGCCCCAGCATTTT.

V gene TRBV19 combines with J gene TRBJ1-2; D perhaps matches TRBD1 (6 bases). The V gene's germline CDR1 is LNHDA and CDR2 SQIVND (reference sequence). The length of the CDR3 is 14 residues. Trimming took 5 bases from V and 2 from J, leaving 12 bases between them. CDR3 in amino acids: CASSDGTFNYGYTF. DNA for the CDR3: TGTGCCAGTAGTGACGGGACATTCAACTATGGCTACACCTTC. Drawing the rest from reference TRBV19 and TRBJ1-2, the complete variable domain is DGGITQSPKYLFRKEGQNVTLSCEQNLNHDAMYWYRQDPGQGLRLIYYSQIVNDFQKGDIAEGYSVSREKKESFPLTVTSAQKNPTAFYLCASSDGTFNYGYTFGSGTRLTVV.